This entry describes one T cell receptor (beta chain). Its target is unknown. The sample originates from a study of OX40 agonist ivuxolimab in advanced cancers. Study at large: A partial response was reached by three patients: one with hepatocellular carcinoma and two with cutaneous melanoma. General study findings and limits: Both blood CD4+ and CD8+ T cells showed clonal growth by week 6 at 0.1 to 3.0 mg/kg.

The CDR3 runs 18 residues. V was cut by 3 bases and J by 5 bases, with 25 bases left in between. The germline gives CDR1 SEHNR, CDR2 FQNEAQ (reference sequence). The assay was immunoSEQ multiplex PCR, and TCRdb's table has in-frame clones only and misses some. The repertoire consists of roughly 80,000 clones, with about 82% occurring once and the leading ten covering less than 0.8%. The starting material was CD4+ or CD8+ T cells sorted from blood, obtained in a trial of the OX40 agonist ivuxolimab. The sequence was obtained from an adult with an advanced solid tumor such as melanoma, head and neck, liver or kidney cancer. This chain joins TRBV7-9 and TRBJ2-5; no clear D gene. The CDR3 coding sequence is TGTGCCAGCAGCTTGCTCAACTTAGGACGCGGTATTGAGGAGACCCAGTACTTC. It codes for CASSLLNLGRGIEETQYF. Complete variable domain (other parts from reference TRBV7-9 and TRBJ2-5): DTGVSQNPRHKITKRGQNVTFRCDPISEHNRLYWYRQTLGQGPEFLTYFQNEAQLEKSRLLSDRFSAERPKGSFSTLEIQRTEQGDSAMYLCASSLLNLGRGIEETQYFGPGTRLLVL.